Below are 4 T cell receptor beta chains sequenced from a single sample in a study of the immune and genomic landscape of osteosarcoma. Data came from immunoSEQ multiplex PCR; TCRdb stores just in-frame clones and leaves some out. The sample yields some 2,500 clones, approximately 70% seen once. Poor-prognosis osteosarcoma patients supplied post-treatment primary, local recurrence and metastasis tumor specimens. The specimen sequenced was osteosarcoma tumor tissue from the lung. These receptors originate from a human donor with osteosarcoma.

CDR3 nucleotides: TGTGCCAGCAGCTCCGCGGGGGGCGTGGTTACGCAGTATTTT. This translates into CASSSAGGVVTQYF. The J gene is TRBJ2-3, the V gene TRBV11-2; TRBD2 matches 8 bases. CDR1 and CDR2 from the germline V gene are SGHAT and FQNNGV. V gave up 4 bases and J gave up 8 bases; unmatched junction bases: 8. The CDR3 contains 14 residues.

V usage is TRBV18 and J usage is TRBJ2-2; TRBD1 matches at 10 bases. The CDR3 has 16 residues. With V trimmed by 3 bases and J by 5 bases, 6 bases remained unmatched. Germline V gene data show CDR1 as KGHSH and CDR2 as LQKENI. The CDR3 DNA sequence: TGTGCCAGCTCACCGGCGGGACAGGGGAGTACCGGGGAGCTGTTTTTT. It codes for CASSPAGQGSTGELFF.

This clone was seen a handful of times. Other nucleotide sequences from this sample produce the same CDR3. The genes are TRBV7-9 and TRBJ2-2; tentatively, D is TRBD1 (6 bases). Germline CDR1 SEHNR, CDR2 FQNEAQ (reference sequence). The V end lost 4 bases, the J end lost 0 bases, and 12 bases lay between the germline ends. CDR3 length equals 16 residues. The CDR3 protein is CASSSWTATNTGELFF. The DNA for the CDR3 is TGTGCCAGCAGCTCCTGGACAGCCACGAACACCGGGGAGCTGTTTTTT.

In nucleotides, the CDR3 is TGTGCCAGCAGTGAAGTCTGGCGGGACAGGGTTTACGAGCAGTACTTC. It yields the protein CASSEVWRDRVYEQYF. The chain links TRBV6-1 to TRBJ2-7, with 9 nucleotides matching TRBD1. The CDR3 has 16 residues. In germline, CDR1 is MNHNS, CDR2 SASEGT. With V trimmed by 1 base and J by 4 bases, 8 bases remained unmatched.